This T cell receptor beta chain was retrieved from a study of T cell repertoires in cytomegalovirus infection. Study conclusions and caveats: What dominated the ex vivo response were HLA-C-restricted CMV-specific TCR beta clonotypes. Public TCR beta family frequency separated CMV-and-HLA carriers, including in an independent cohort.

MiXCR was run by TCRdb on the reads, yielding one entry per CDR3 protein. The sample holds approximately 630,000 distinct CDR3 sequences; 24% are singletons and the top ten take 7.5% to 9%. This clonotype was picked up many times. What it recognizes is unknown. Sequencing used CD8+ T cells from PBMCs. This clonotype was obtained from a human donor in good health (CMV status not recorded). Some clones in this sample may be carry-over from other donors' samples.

Written as DNA, the CDR3 is TGTGCCAGCAGCTTAGAGTTTAGTGCCAGAGCTAACTATGGCTACACCTTC. It is translated as CASSLEFSARANYGYTF. This chain connects TRBV7-8 to TRBJ1-2; D uncertain. Trimming removed 1 base from V and 0 bases from J, with 15 bases in between. The CDR3 spans 17 residues. Germline loops: CDR1 SGHVS, CDR2 FQNEAQ. The variable domain in full, with the rest retrieved from reference TRBV7-8 and TRBJ1-2, is GAGVSQSPRYKVAKRGQDVALRCDPISGHVSLFWYQQALGQGPEFLTYFQNEAQLDKSGLPSDRFFAERPEGSVSTLKIQRTQQEDSAVYLCASSLEFSARANYGYTFGSGTRLTVV.